This TCR beta chain was found in a study of blood T cell repertoires in COVID-19. Study overall: Nucleic acid was either cDNA or gDNA, and it came from T cells, B-cell-depleted T cells, or PBMCs.

The method was immunoSEQ multiplex PCR; TCRdb's version includes in-frame clones alone and lacks a portion of them. The sample records some 200,000 clones, around 90% being singletons. CDR1 is SEHNR, CDR2 FQNEAQ, per germline (reference sequence). Deletions cut 4 bases from V and 0 bases from J, with 4 bases between. The CDR3 covers 14 residues. The chain employs TRBV7-9 and TRBJ2-6; no definite D call. Input material: peripheral blood. This TCR came from a man aged 65-85 years with acute or convalescent COVID-19. In DNA, the CDR3 is TGTGCCAGCAGCTACACCTCTGGGGCCAACGTCCTGACTTTC. Amino acid sequence: CASSYTSGANVLTF.